The 17 T cell receptor beta chains below all came from one sample that was sequenced in a study of blood T cell repertoires in COVID-19. This table comes from immunoSEQ multiplex PCR, and its TCRdb copy is limited to in-frame clones, with some not included. The table shows roughly 400,000 clones, with nearly 90% occurring only once. Specimen: PBMCs or T cells enriched from blood (not recorded which). Receptors were obtained from a woman between 18 and 30 years old who had been exposed to COVID-19.

Note on this clone: Additional DNA sequences in this sample encode the identical CDR3. This chain connects TRBV18 to TRBJ2-5; 7 nucleotides agree with TRBD1. The CDR3 totals 13 residues. Germline assignment: CDR1 KGHSH and CDR2 LQKENI. V gave up 3 bases and J gave up 2 bases; unmatched junction bases: 0. The CDR3: CASSPGQQETQYF. CDR3 in DNA: TGTGCCAGCTCACCGGGACAGCAAGAGACCCAGTACTTC.

The gene calls are TRBV3-1 (or the pseudogene TRBV3-2) and TRBJ2-7; TRBD2 matches 13 bases. The V and J ends lost 3 bases and 3 bases, in that order; junction bases with no gene match: 5. CDR3 length equals 16 residues. Germline assignment: CDR1 LGHDT and CDR2 YNNKEL (reference sequence). The chain's CDR3 is CASSHRLAGGLYEQYF. CDR3 DNA sequence: TGTGCCAGCAGCCACCGACTAGCGGGAGGCCTCTACGAGCAGTACTTC.

The rearrangement links TRBV27 to TRBJ2-2, with D perhaps matching TRBD2 (5 bases). CDR1 MNHEY and CDR2 SMNVEV come from the germline V gene (reference sequence). V was clipped by 3 bases and J by 5 bases, with 13 bases between them. The CDR3 extends over 15 amino acids. The CDR3 is CASSLGPAGTGELFF. The CDR3 DNA reads as TGTGCCAGCAGTTTGGGCCCGGCGGGTACCGGGGAGCTGTTTTTT.

The chain is built from TRBV9 and TRBJ2-3, with D unclear. Germline V gives CDR1 SGDLS, CDR2 YYNGEE. This CDR3 has 11 residues. V lost 3 bases to trimming and J lost 7 bases, with 6 bases between them. CDR3: CASSDHYTQYF. The CDR3 coding sequence is TGTGCCAGCAGCGACCACTATACGCAGTATTTT.

The rearrangement links TRBV27 to TRBJ2-3; no clear D gene. CDR3 size: 14 residues. The V gene's germline CDR1 is MNHEY and CDR2 SMNVEV (reference sequence). Trimming removed 5 bases from V and 6 bases from J, with 15 bases in between. The DNA of the CDR3 is TGTGCCAGCAGTACAAACACACCTCACGATACGCAGTATTTT. It is translated as CASSTNTPHDTQYF.

J is TRBJ2-1 and V is TRBV7-2; TRBD2 matches 11 bases. The CDR3 covers 15 residues. From germline, CDR1 is SGHTA and CDR2 FQGNSA. V shed 2 bases and J 6 bases; nucleotides not matched to a gene: 3. CDR3 sequence (DNA): TGTGCCAGCAGCTTACGTAGCGGGGGGGGCAATGAGCAGTTCTTC. It encodes CASSLRSGGGNEQFF.

This clone was observed once. This chain uses TRBV7-9 with TRBJ1-5; 7 nucleotides line up with TRBD1. Germline loops: CDR1 SEHNR, CDR2 FQNEAQ (reference sequence). The CDR3 sequence is 15 residues long. The trim removed 2 bases at V and 7 bases at J, leaving 8 bases unmatched. In DNA form, the CDR3 reads TGTGCCAGCAGCTTAACGACAGGGAGGAACCAGCCCCAGCATTTT. It encodes CASSLTTGRNQPQHF.

The gene calls are TRBV11-2 and TRBJ2-1; tentative D call: TRBD2 (6 bases). V shed 7 bases and J shed 10 bases, with 20 bases lying between them. Germline V gene data show CDR1 as SGHAT and CDR2 as FQNNGV. There are 14 residues in the CDR3. DNA for the CDR3: TGTGCCAGCACCCAAAGCGGGTTGGCGGGAGAGCAGTTCTTC. It codes for CASTQSGLAGEQFF.

The rearrangement uses TRBV3-1 (or the pseudogene TRBV3-2) and TRBJ2-3, with unresolved D. The CDR3 has 11 residues. Deletions cut 2 bases from V and 8 bases from J, with 5 bases between. Looked up from germline, CDR1 is LGHDT and CDR2 is YNNKEL (reference sequence). The CDR3 loop reads CASSQLGTQYF. The CDR3, as DNA: TGTGCCAGCAGCCAACTCGGTACGCAGTATTTT.

The V and J genes are TRBV3-1 (or the pseudogene TRBV3-2) and TRBJ2-1, with a tentative D call TRBD2 (6 bases). This CDR3 is built from 17 residues. Germline loops: CDR1 LGHDT, CDR2 YNNKEL (reference sequence). Trimming pared 4 bases from V and 1 base from J, leaving 17 bases between. In nucleotides, the CDR3 is TGTGCCAGCAGCCTCGAATACAGACTAGAATCCTACAATGAGCAGTTCTTC. Encoded protein: CASSLEYRLESYNEQFF.

J is TRBJ1-2 and V is TRBV6-4, with no clear D. Germline loops: CDR1 MRHNA, CDR2 SNTAGT. There are 10 residues in the CDR3. Trimming took 6 bases from V and 6 from J, leaving 5 bases between them. The CDR3 sequence: CASRQNGYTF. CDR3 coding DNA: TGTGCCAGCAGACAGAATGGCTACACCTTC.

V usage is TRBV7-9 and J usage is TRBJ2-1; TRBD2 matches at 13 bases. V dropped 4 bases and J dropped 8; count of bases not matched to a gene: 5. From germline, CDR1 is SEHNR and CDR2 FQNEAQ (reference sequence). This CDR3 spans 15 amino acids. The CDR3: CASSYRTSGRDEQFF. CDR3 coding DNA: TGTGCCAGCAGCTACCGGACTAGCGGGAGAGATGAGCAGTTCTTC.

The J gene is TRBJ2-5, the V gene TRBV18; D perhaps matches TRBD1 (5 bases). Germline V gives CDR1 KGHSH, CDR2 LQKENI. Trimming took 4 bases from V and 6 from J, leaving 9 bases between them. This CDR3 spans 12 amino acids. The CDR3 reads CASSLDTQTQYF. The DNA for the CDR3 is TGTGCCAGCTCACTGGACACGCAGACCCAGTACTTC.

The CDR3 bases are TGCGCCAGCAGCCTCTCGGGACAGGTCGCCTACGAGCAGTACTTC. This gives the protein CASSLSGQVAYEQYF. The chain recombines TRBV4-1 with TRBJ2-7, with 8 positions matching TRBD1. Germline V gives CDR1 MGHRA, CDR2 YSYEKL. J gave up 2 bases and V 4 bases, and 7 bases lay outside the gene matches. The CDR3 length is 15 residues.

This clone appeared a few times. The chain is built from TRBV28 and TRBJ1-2, with D possibly TRBD1 on 5 matching bases. The germline V gene has CDR1 MDHEN and CDR2 SYDVKM. Trimming cost V 6 bases and J 2 bases, with 10 bases left between them. The CDR3 covers 13 residues. The CDR3 region has the DNA TGTGCCAGCAGACCGACAGCCAACTATGGCTACACCTTC. Its protein is CASRPTANYGYTF.

This clone was recorded a few times. Other DNA sequences in this specimen translate into the identical CDR3. The chain joins TRBV7-9 to TRBJ1-1; no firm D call. Germline V CDR1 and CDR2: SEHNR, FQNEAQ (reference sequence). The V end was cut by 1 base, the J end by 1 base, with 7 bases between. The CDR3 length is 14 residues. As DNA, the CDR3 is TGTGCCAGCAGCTTAGGGGCCCCGAACACTGAAGCTTTCTTT. This translates into CASSLGAPNTEAFF.

Of note for this clone: The sample carries other DNA sequences with the same CDR3. The rearrangement uses TRBV29-1 and TRBJ2-7; D call uncertain. V was clipped by 0 bases and J by 3 bases, with 6 bases between them. The CDR3 contains 12 residues. The germline V gene has CDR1 SQVTM and CDR2 ANQGSEA. The CDR3 nucleotides are TGCAGCGTTGAAGATCTCCGCTACGAGCAGTACTTC. Encoded protein: CSVEDLRYEQYF.